Listed below are T cell receptor beta chains from one sample, sequenced in a study of cytomegalovirus exposure and HLA in healthy donors. Sequencing was performed with immunoSEQ multiplex PCR; in TCRdb, only in-frame clones are kept and a portion is missing. The sample has some 87,000 clones; approximately 79% are singletons. Sequences were obtained from PBMCs. The source of these receptors is a man aged 30-40 years in good health and CMV-seronegative. Each CDR3 is given with its conserved first and last residue. A D gene is named only where the DNA matches it firmly. For some rows the clone size is stated as once, few or many, or as a class when expanded; others skip it.

j_call: TRBJ2-1
clone_size: .
d_call: .
v_call: TRBV5-4
cdr3_aa: CASSVQGSSYNEQFF
cdr3_nt: TGTGCCAGCAGCGTACAGGGTAGCTCCTACAATGAGCAGTTCTTC

j_call: TRBJ1-6
clone_size: once
d_call: .
v_call: TRBV6-5
cdr3_aa: CASYDRRNSPLHF
cdr3_nt: TGTGCCAGCTACGACAGGCGAAATTCACCCCTCCACTTT

j_call: TRBJ1-6
clone_size: .
d_call: TRBD1
v_call: TRBV5-1
cdr3_aa: CASSLSGTGGGGSPLHF
cdr3_nt: TGCGCCAGCAGCTTGTCCGGGACAGGGGGCGGTGGTTCACCCCTCCACTTT

j_call: TRBJ1-2
clone_size: .
d_call: .
v_call: TRBV12-5
cdr3_aa: CASGDDRKGFGYTF
cdr3_nt: TGTGCTAGTGGTGATGACAGGAAAGGCTTTGGCTACACCTTC

j_call: TRBJ1-1
clone_size: .
d_call: .
v_call: TRBV27
cdr3_aa: CASSLFIQHEAFF
cdr3_nt: TGTGCCAGCAGTTTATTTATACAGCATGAAGCTTTCTTT

j_call: TRBJ1-1
clone_size: .
d_call: .
v_call: TRBV6-5
cdr3_aa: CASSYSQANTEAFF
cdr3_nt: TGTGCCAGCAGTTATTCCCAGGCGAACACTGAAGCTTTCTTT

j_call: TRBJ1-1
clone_size: .
d_call: .
v_call: TRBV27
cdr3_aa: CASRPGQPNTEAFF
cdr3_nt: TGTGCCAGCAGACCCGGACAGCCGAACACTGAAGCTTTCTTT

j_call: TRBJ2-1
clone_size: .
d_call: .
v_call: TRBV19
cdr3_aa: CASSMVQFHSYNEQFF
cdr3_nt: TGTGCCAGTAGTATGGTCCAGTTCCACTCCTACAATGAGCAGTTCTTC

j_call: TRBJ2-7
clone_size: .
d_call: TRBD1
v_call: TRBV7-8
cdr3_aa: CASSLGERTGSLSYEQYF
cdr3_nt: TGTGCCAGCAGCTTGGGGGAACGGACAGGGAGTCTGTCCTACGAGCAGTACTTC

j_call: TRBJ1-1
clone_size: .
d_call: TRBD1
v_call: TRBV10-3
cdr3_aa: CAISVTGGMNTEAFF
cdr3_nt: TGTGCCATCAGTGTCACAGGGGGCATGAACACTGAAGCTTTCTTT

j_call: TRBJ2-5
clone_size: .
d_call: TRBD2
v_call: TRBV9
cdr3_aa: CASSVGALGSAGGGLETQYF
cdr3_nt: TGTGCCAGCAGCGTAGGCGCTCTAGGTTCAGCGGGGGGCGGGTTGGAGACCCAGTACTTC

j_call: TRBJ1-6
clone_size: .
d_call: TRBD1
v_call: TRBV19
cdr3_aa: CASRDRGDNSPLHF
cdr3_nt: TGTGCCAGTCGAGACAGGGGAGATAATTCACCCCTCCACTTT

j_call: TRBJ1-5
clone_size: .
d_call: TRBD1
v_call: TRBV30
cdr3_aa: CAWSIDRAQPQHF
cdr3_nt: TGTGCCTGGAGCATAGACAGGGCTCAGCCCCAGCATTTT

j_call: TRBJ1-1
clone_size: few
d_call: .
v_call: TRBV6-6
cdr3_aa: CASMEFRNTEAFF
cdr3_nt: TGTGCCAGCATGGAGTTTCGGAACACTGAAGCTTTCTTT

j_call: TRBJ2-3
clone_size: .
d_call: .
v_call: TRBV7-2
cdr3_aa: CASSSRRGGTDTQYF
cdr3_nt: TGTGCCAGCAGCTCCCGGAGGGGGGGGACAGATACGCAGTATTTT

j_call: TRBJ2-7
clone_size: .
d_call: .
v_call: TRBV11-2
cdr3_aa: CASSLVAGQYEQYF
cdr3_nt: TGTGCCAGCAGCTTAGTAGCGGGACAGTACGAGCAGTACTTC

j_call: TRBJ1-5
clone_size: .
d_call: TRBD1
v_call: TRBV27
cdr3_aa: CASSPRQGLRGNQPQHF
cdr3_nt: TGTGCCAGCAGTCCGCGACAGGGGCTTAGAGGCAATCAGCCCCAGCATTTT

j_call: TRBJ1-1
clone_size: few
d_call: TRBD1
v_call: TRBV9
cdr3_aa: CASSARDRGAEAFF
cdr3_nt: TGTGCCAGCAGCGCCCGGGACAGGGGCGCTGAAGCTTTCTTT

j_call: TRBJ2-3
clone_size: .
d_call: .
v_call: TRBV11-3
cdr3_aa: CASSLSTDTQYF
cdr3_nt: TGTGCCAGCAGCCTATCCACAGATACGCAGTATTTT

j_call: TRBJ1-1
clone_size: .
d_call: .
v_call: TRBV5-4
cdr3_aa: CASSLGRQAFF
cdr3_nt: TGTGCCAGCAGCCTAGGGAGGCAAGCTTTCTTT

j_call: TRBJ2-5
clone_size: .
d_call: TRBD2
v_call: TRBV7-8
cdr3_aa: CASSFSSGQETQYF
cdr3_nt: TGTGCCAGCAGCTTTTCTAGCGGGCAAGAGACCCAGTACTTC

j_call: TRBJ2-3
clone_size: .
d_call: TRBD2
v_call: TRBV14
cdr3_aa: CASSRGGALDTQYF
cdr3_nt: TGTGCCAGCAGCCGCGGGGGGGCCTTAGATACGCAGTATTTT

j_call: TRBJ1-1
clone_size: .
d_call: .
v_call: TRBV30
cdr3_aa: CAWIPGIGGTEAFF
cdr3_nt: TGTGCCTGGATCCCAGGAATAGGAGGCACTGAAGCTTTCTTT

j_call: TRBJ1-5
clone_size: .
d_call: TRBD1
v_call: TRBV27
cdr3_aa: CASSRGQGNNQPQHF
cdr3_nt: TGTGCCAGCAGTAGGGGACAGGGGAATAATCAGCCCCAGCATTTT

j_call: TRBJ2-2
clone_size: .
d_call: TRBD2
v_call: TRBV28
cdr3_aa: CASSLRLAGGGELFF
cdr3_nt: TGTGCCAGCAGTTTACGGCTAGCGGGGGGCGGGGAGCTGTTTTTT

j_call: TRBJ1-2
clone_size: .
d_call: .
v_call: TRBV2
cdr3_aa: CASRNDRFSVFGTF
cdr3_nt: TGTGCCAGCAGAAATGACAGGTTTTCGGTGTTCGGCACCTTC

j_call: TRBJ1-5
clone_size: .
d_call: .
v_call: TRBV27
cdr3_aa: CASSDTVIGNQPQHF
cdr3_nt: TGTGCCAGCTCGGACACGGTCATTGGCAATCAGCCCCAGCATTTT

j_call: TRBJ2-1
clone_size: .
d_call: TRBD2
v_call: TRBV7-6
cdr3_aa: CASSLGTSGVPYNEQFF
cdr3_nt: TGTGCCAGCAGCCTGGGGACTAGCGGGGTTCCATACAATGAGCAGTTCTTC